This T cell receptor beta chain was sequenced in a study of monozygotic twins with inflammatory bowel disease (dated by TCRdb to between 2017 and 2020). Notes on the research overall: The full study comprised some 30 monozygotic twin pairs: nine German pairs (four IBD-concordant, five IBD-discordant) and 19 IBD-discordant Danish pairs. Disease-associated traits were sought mainly through comparisons between IBD patients and their genetically identical healthy co-twins within discordant pairs. Each individual had, on average, about 151 000 unique TCRalpha sequences and 181 000 unique TCRbeta sequences available for analysis. Summary of the overall study and its limitations: Differing immunosuppressive treatments among patients may have added background noise and inter-individual variability to the repertoires. TCRbeta repertoire diversity, by inverse Simpson index, was decreased in IBD patients compared with their healthy co-twins. The results gave no support for a single strong signal or clonotype linked to IBD. The analysis was unable to tell apart different T cell subtypes. Compared with healthy twins, IBD patients shared fewer clonotypes with other individuals, and the difference was most pronounced in patients with signs of disease activity. Concordant and discordant twins showed no difference in repertoire similarity, possibly because of limited statistical power.

From each donor, a roughly 2.5 ml peripheral blood sample was collected into PAXgene tubes and stored at -80 degrees C. Without any T cell sorting, total RNA was extracted from whole blood using the PAXgene blood miRNA kit on an automated QIAcube. Peripheral blood from monozygotic twin pairs concordant or discordant for inflammatory bowel disease was subjected to deep TCRalpha and TCRbeta repertoire profiling with unique molecular barcoding. Smoking habits were recorded for all twin pairs, with individuals classified as current, former or never smokers. Notes on this clonotype: Its antigen remains undetermined.

The CDR3 covers 14 residues, taking in both the cysteine and the phenylalanine. The DNA is not on file. CDR1 SGHRS and CDR2 YFSETQ are derived from the germline V gene. The protocol used for the library was 5' RACE. For each TCR library, about 4,000 ng of total RNA was used. cDNA was synthesized with SMARTScribe reverse transcriptase in eight separate reactions per sample. During cDNA synthesis, template switching was used to introduce unique molecular identifiers that contained a 6-nucleotide sample barcode. TCRalpha and TCRbeta cDNA was amplified in two nested PCRs of about 17 and 10 cycles, and bead purification was carried out after each PCR. Before amplification, the cDNA was treated with uracil DNA-glycosylase and purified using the QIAquick PCR purification kit. The second PCR added Illumina TruSeq-compatible adapters along with sample-specific barcodes. TapeStation and Qubit were used to check library quality and concentration, and 4.5 to 6.5 ng of each library was pooled. Sequencing of the pooled libraries was done on an Illumina HiSeq2500 single-index Rapid Run using custom sequencing primers and 2 x 100 bp reads. The study's processing was this. MiGEC version 1.2.6 was used for UMI-based consensus assembly, which corrected PCR and sequencing errors. V(D)J alignment, clonotype assembly and CDR3 extraction were performed with MiXCR version 2.1.1. To normalise gene usage, clonotype sharing and MAIT/NKT TCR abundance, the top 1000, 10 000 and 20 000 clonotypes in each sample were analysed. After downsampling to 27 000 UMIs, diversity was calculated as the inverse Simpson index using the vegan R package. Paired Mann-Whitney U tests were applied to discordant twin pairs, with Benjamini-Hochberg correction for multiple testing. TCRdb reanalyzed the reads, keeping one entry per CDR3 protein sequence and omitting DNA. In this record, the V and J calls reflect TCRdb's handling and not the investigators' own analysis. In this sample's table one finds about 210,000 distinct CDR3 sequences. The ten largest account for around 1.5% of the sample.

The rearranged segments are TRBV5-1 and TRBJ2-7; with no DNA, the TCRdb D assignment of TRBD1 cannot be verified. Sequenced: blood. The receptor comes from a human donor with ulcerative colitis or Crohn's disease, or a healthy co-twin of an affected twin (not recorded which). The CDR3 protein sequence reads: CASSFGGPPYEQYF.